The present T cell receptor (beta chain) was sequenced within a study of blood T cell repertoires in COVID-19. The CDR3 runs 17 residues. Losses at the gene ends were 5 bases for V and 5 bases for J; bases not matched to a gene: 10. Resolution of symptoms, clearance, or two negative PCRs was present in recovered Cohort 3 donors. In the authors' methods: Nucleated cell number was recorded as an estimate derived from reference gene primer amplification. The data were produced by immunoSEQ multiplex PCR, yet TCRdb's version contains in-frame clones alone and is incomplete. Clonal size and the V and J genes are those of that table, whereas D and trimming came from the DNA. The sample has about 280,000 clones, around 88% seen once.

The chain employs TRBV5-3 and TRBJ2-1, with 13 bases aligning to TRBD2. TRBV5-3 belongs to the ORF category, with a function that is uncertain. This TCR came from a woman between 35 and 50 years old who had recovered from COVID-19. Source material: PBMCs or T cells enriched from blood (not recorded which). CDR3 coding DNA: TGTGCCAGAAGGGGCGGGGGACTAGCGGGACAAAACAATGAGCAGTTCTTC. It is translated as CARRGGGLAGQNNEQFF.